The entry below gives a single T cell receptor beta chain sequence along with its context. Which antigen it targets is not known. Nothing much larger sits one base from this clone, and base qualities are not available. According to the germline V gene, CDR1 reads SGHVS and CDR2 reads FQNEAQ. Trimming leaves V shorter by 5 bases and J shorter by 10 bases, with the junction holding 13 bases beyond the gene matches. Spanning cysteine to phenylalanine, the CDR3 consists of 15 amino acids. The read is trimmed to its CDR3 DNA, 45 bases read in frame from base 1. Using the deep immunoSEQ assay, multiplex PCR amplified TCR CDR3 regions from genomic DNA. Genomic DNA extracted from each cell subset was distributed evenly over all wells of several immunoSEQ 96-well plates, and each plate served as one replicate. For sorted subsets, each replicate PCR was loaded with 200 to 250 ng genomic DNA, equivalent to some 27,000 T cell genomes. Purified libraries were measured with a Qubit 3.0 fluorometer, size-checked on a Bioanalyzer 2100, and measured again with the KAPA Library Quantification kit. A separate single-read 150-cycle Illumina NextSeq 550 flow cell was used to sequence each immunoSEQ 96-well plate. In the paper's pipeline: The immunoSEQ output contained only junctional sequences without quality scores, so filtering could not match that applied to full-length reads. To assign V/J genes and CDR3, sequences were annotated using PyIR, a Python wrapper for IgBLAST v1.9, with IMGT germline references. Reads with weak V/J assignments (E-value above 1e-6), missing CDR3, stop codons, out-of-frame junctions, or ambiguous translated residues were removed. V3J clonotypes were defined by identical inferred V gene, J gene, and CDR3 amino acid sequence. Percentage overlap between repertoires was calculated by dividing the number of shared unique clonotypes by the size of the smaller repertoire. Repertoire richness was assessed with RTK rarefaction, the Chao1 estimator, and Recon v2.1 estimates of unobserved clonotypes. OLGA was used to compute generation probabilities for all TCRbeta clonotypes that the gDNA method yielded from a few donors. TCRdb holds this immuneACCESS table with in-frame rearrangements only. Some clones are missing; in checked studies, unresolved V genes explain under half, and the rest has no known cause. V and J calls and clone size are those listed in that table; D and trimming were worked out from the DNA. Within this sample are a few million clones, with about 90% of them counted one time only. Around 0.38% of the sample is taken by the ten largest.

The donors were healthy, HIV-negative adults who had no recently reported acute infections or vaccinations. Only Caucasian adults living in Nashville, Tennessee, USA were represented among the donors. CD4+ T cells were enriched by magnetic negative selection, after which naive cells were positively selected on CD45RA and the negative fraction was taken as the memory subset. After blood collection by leukapheresis, PBMCs were isolated using Ficoll-Histopaque density gradient centrifugation and then cryopreserved in the vapor phase of liquid nitrogen. Analytical flow cytometry was used to check the purity and quantity of each magnetically sorted T cell population. Genomic DNA was isolated from every sorted fraction and measured by UV absorbance on a Nanodrop 2000c. This specimen comes from a study of shared clonotypes between healthy human individuals (dated by TCRdb to about 2020). At the level of the whole study: A couple of women and a few men aged 18 to 49 years were included in the cohort. For each donor, three plates each were used for CD4 naive and CD4 memory, two plates were used for CD8 naive, and one plate was used for CD8 memory. Leukapheresis yielded between about 0.85 and 9.5 billion PBMCs per donor. The study deeply sequenced blood TCR repertoires of about 5 healthy adults to estimate repertoire size and the extent of clonotype sharing between individuals. To increase sequencing depth and limit assay-specific biases, different laboratories used diverse techniques to prepare libraries and sequence TCR repertoires.

The paper as a whole reports these results and caveats: Based on pairwise subsampling, the degree of clonotype sharing among donors was expected to be affected by sequencing depth. Incomplete sequencing was indicated by rarefaction of sorted-subset datasets, despite the large sequencing depth. The small number of donors limited the genetic and exposure-history diversity represented. Across four donors, approximately 5% of naive CD4, approximately 3.6% of naive CD8, under 2.5% of memory CD4, and under 0.45% of memory CD8 clonotypes were shared. Compared with non-shared clonotypes, clonotypes shared by all four sorted-subset donors had higher generation probabilities. Sampling was restricted to blood, and TCR repertoires in tissue are likely to differ from TCR repertoires in blood. Naive subsets generally had larger estimated clonotype richness than memory subsets.

The sequence was collected from a man aged 18 to 30 in good health. Some clones in this sample may be carry-over from other donors' samples. Source material: naive CD4+ T cells from PBMCs. The cell subset or site label, read with the paper, signifies: CD45RA+ positively selected. The V gene is TRBV7-8 and the J gene is TRBJ2-1, and TRBD2 aligns with 8 junction nucleotides. The nucleotides are TGTGCCAGCAGCATGACGGGAGGGCCATGGGAAGAGCAGTTCTTC. The encoded protein is CASSMTGGPWEEQFF.